This is a list of T cell receptor beta chains from one sample in a study of blood T cell repertoires in COVID-19. The assay was immunoSEQ multiplex PCR, and TCRdb's table has in-frame clones only and misses some. The table includes some 180,000 clones, 65% to 90% detected once. The sequenced sample was PBMCs or T cells enriched from blood (not recorded which). The receptors derive from a woman aged 55-69 years with acute COVID-19. Each CDR3 is given with its conserved first and last residue. A D gene is named only where the DNA matches it firmly. Some rows have no size entry. The others give once, few or many, or a class for an expanded clone.

CDR3 DNA,CDR3 protein,J gene,D gene,clone size,CDR3 length,V gene
TGTGCCAGCAGCTTGCGGACAGGGATGAACACTGAAGCTTTCTTT,CASSLRTGMNTEAFF,TRBJ1-1,TRBD1,-,15,TRBV7-9
TGTGCCAGCAGCGAACAGGGGGCATTCAACTATGAGACCCAGTACTTC,CASSEQGAFNYETQYF,TRBJ2-5,TRBD1,few,16,TRBV5-6
TGCGCCAGCAGCTTGGAGGCAGGTCCGGGAGGCACCGGGGAGCTGTTTTTT,CASSLEAGPGGTGELFF,TRBJ2-2,TRBD2,-,17,TRBV5-1
TGTGCCAGCAGCCAAGATTTCGCGGGGGGGCCCTACAATGAGCAGTTCTTC,CASSQDFAGGPYNEQFF,TRBJ2-1,TRBD2,-,17,TRBV3-1/TRBV3-2
TGTGCCAGCAGCCAGGGACAATCGGGCTATGGCTACACCTTC,CASSQGQSGYGYTF,TRBJ1-2,-,-,14,TRBV5-4
TGTGCCAGCAGCCAAGATCGGTCGGGCACAGATACGCAGTATTTT,CASSQDRSGTDTQYF,TRBJ2-3,-,-,15,TRBV3-1/TRBV3-2
TGTGCCAGCAGCCAAGTTGGAGATCAGCCCCAGCATTTT,CASSQVGDQPQHF,TRBJ1-5,-,-,13,TRBV3-1/TRBV3-2
TGTGCCAGTAGTAGCTCCCGAATGAGGGAGGCTTTCTTT,CASSSSRMREAFF,TRBJ1-1,-,once,13,TRBV19
TGCAGCGTTGAAGAAATAGCTGACTCCTACAATGAGCAGTTCTTC,CSVEEIADSYNEQFF,TRBJ2-1,-,-,15,TRBV29-1
TGTGCCAGCAGCTTACGGACAGTAGAGACCCAGTACTTC,CASSLRTVETQYF,TRBJ2-5,-,-,13,TRBV7-2
TGTGCCAGCGGGGCAGGGGGCTATACAGATACGCAGTATTTT,CASGAGGYTDTQYF,TRBJ2-3,TRBD1,-,14,TRBV2
TGTGCCAGCAGCCTAGGGACAGGAGGGGATCAGCCCCAGCATTTT,CASSLGTGGDQPQHF,TRBJ1-5,TRBD1,-,15,TRBV28
TGTGCCAGCAGTAGGCGGGGCCCTGCGAACACCGGGGAGCTGTTTTTT,CASSRRGPANTGELFF,TRBJ2-2,-,-,16,TRBV27
TGTGCCAGCAGCGCAAGGGGGTCTGAAGCTTTCTTT,CASSARGSEAFF,TRBJ1-1,-,-,12,TRBV2
TGTGCCAGCAGCAGACTGACAGGGGCGGGGAATCAGCCCCAGCATTTT,CASSRLTGAGNQPQHF,TRBJ1-5,TRBD1,-,16,TRBV2
TGTGCCAGCTCACCACTACAGCGGACCCAAGAGACCCAGTACTTC,CASSPLQRTQETQYF,TRBJ2-5,-,-,15,TRBV18
TGTGCCAGCAGCGGACAGACATCACCCCTCCACTTT,CASSGQTSPLHF,TRBJ1-6,-,few,12,TRBV2
TGCGCCAGCAGCTTGGGACACCTAGAGGGTGGCTACACCTTC,CASSLGHLEGGYTF,TRBJ1-2,-,-,14,TRBV5-1
TGTGCCAGCAGCCCCGGACTAGCGGGAGAGACCCAGTACTTC,CASSPGLAGETQYF,TRBJ2-5,TRBD2,-,14,TRBV3-1/TRBV3-2
TGTGCCAGCAGCTTAGGGGTACAGGGACGCATGAGCACCATATATTTT,CASSLGVQGRMSTIYF,TRBJ1-3,-,-,16,TRBV5-4
TGTGCCAGCAGCTTCACACTTTCGGGGTACAATGAGCAGTTCTTC,CASSFTLSGYNEQFF,TRBJ2-1,-,-,15,TRBV7-8
TGTGCCAGCAGCTTAGATGTAAGGCTAGCCGAGAACACCGGGGAGCTGTTTTTT,CASSLDVRLAENTGELFF,TRBJ2-2,-,-,18,TRBV11-2